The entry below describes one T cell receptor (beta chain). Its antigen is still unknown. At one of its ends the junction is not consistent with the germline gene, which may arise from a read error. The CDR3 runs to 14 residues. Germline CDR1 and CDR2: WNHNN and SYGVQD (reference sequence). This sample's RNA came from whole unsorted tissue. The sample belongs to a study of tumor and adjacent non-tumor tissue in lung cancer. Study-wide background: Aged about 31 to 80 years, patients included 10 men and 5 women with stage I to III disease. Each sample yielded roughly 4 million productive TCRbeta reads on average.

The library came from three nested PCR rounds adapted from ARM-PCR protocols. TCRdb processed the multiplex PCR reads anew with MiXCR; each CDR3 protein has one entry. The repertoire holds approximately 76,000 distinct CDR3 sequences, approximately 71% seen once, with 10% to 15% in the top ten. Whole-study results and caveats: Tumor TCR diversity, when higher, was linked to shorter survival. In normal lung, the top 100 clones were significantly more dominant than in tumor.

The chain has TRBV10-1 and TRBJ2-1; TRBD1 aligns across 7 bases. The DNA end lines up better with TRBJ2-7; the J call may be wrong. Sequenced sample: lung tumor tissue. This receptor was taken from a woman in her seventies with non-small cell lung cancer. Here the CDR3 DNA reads TGCGCCATCAGTGATTCAAGGGCGACAGGGGAGCAGTACTTC. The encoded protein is CAISDSRATGEQYF.